This entry features one T cell receptor beta chain sequence. This clonotype was seen a single time. Which antigen it targets is not known. Base qualities are not recorded, but no much larger clone differs from it by a single base. One read is thin evidence. This sample is part of a study of CD8 T cells in Susac syndrome (dated by TCRdb to 2018 to 2020). Broadly, across the study: The study used repertoire sequencing to test whether antigen drove CD8+ T cell activation and differentiation in Susac syndrome. General conclusions and limits of the study: The TCR sequencing and HLA analysis was acknowledged to have included a relatively small number of individuals.

RNA was extracted with the RNeasy kit and roughly 0.45 to 1 ug was reverse transcribed using random hexamers. The immunoSEQ multiplex PCR assay, covering 54 Vbeta and 13 Jbeta segments, was used to amplify TCR beta CDR3 regions. Bias from PCR amplification was corrected by using a synthetic template baseline for primer optimization and for computational correction. Regarding the original processing steps: Reads were annotated to V, D and J genes according to IMGT and were analyzed with immunoSEQ Analyzer, with only productive sequences retained. Clonality was computed as one minus Shannon entropy normalized by log2 of the number of productive unique sequences. For each patient and control, public and private clones were evaluated within the 100 most prevalent clones. A clone was defined as Susac-specific if it was absent from the healthy and MS cohorts, from some 1,100 published viral clones and from other ImmuneACCESS disease sequences. TCRdb trimmed public reads at Q25 via fastp, called clones via MiXCR and kept in-frame beta chains. Rows matching on CDR3 protein sequence are summarized as one entry with the most common DNA and genes. In this record, the V and J calls reflect TCRdb's handling and not the investigators' own analysis. The sample contains about 160,000 distinct CDR3 sequences, roughly 94% of them found a single time. The ten most abundant clones make up almost 0.095% of the sample.

The junction shows trimming of 3 bases on V and 2 bases on J, plus 14 bases between the germline ends. Including cysteine and phenylalanine, the CDR3 has 15 amino acids. This entry keeps only the CDR3 DNA: 45 bases, framed from base 1. The CDR1 and CDR2 encoded by the germline V gene are SGHRS and YFSETQ. Peripheral blood CD8+ and CD4+ T cells from healthy donors, Susac syndrome patients and multiple sclerosis patients were profiled using high-throughput TCR beta sequencing. Multiple sclerosis controls were treatment-naive patients with stable or active relapsing-remitting disease fulfilling revised McDonald criteria. CD8+ TEMRA cells were enriched by FACS, while bulk CD8+ and CD4+ T cells were purified by magnetic negative isolation. Blood was drawn into EDTA tubes, processed within 24 hours, and PBMCs were isolated by density gradient centrifugation. PBMCs intended for TCR sequencing were cryopreserved in liquid nitrogen and thawed later in a water bath at 37 degrees C. The sorted or isolated CD4+, CD8+ and CD8+ TEMRA cells had a purity of 90% or higher.

The TCR originated in a human donor with multiple sclerosis. Sequences were obtained from CD4+ T cells from PBMCs. This chain joins TRBV5-1 to TRBJ1-2, and TRBD1 may be the D gene, going by 6 matching bases. CDR3 region: CASSSRDTGNYGYTF. At the DNA level, the sequence is TGCGCCAGCAGCTCCAGGGACACGGGGAACTATGGCTACACCTTC.